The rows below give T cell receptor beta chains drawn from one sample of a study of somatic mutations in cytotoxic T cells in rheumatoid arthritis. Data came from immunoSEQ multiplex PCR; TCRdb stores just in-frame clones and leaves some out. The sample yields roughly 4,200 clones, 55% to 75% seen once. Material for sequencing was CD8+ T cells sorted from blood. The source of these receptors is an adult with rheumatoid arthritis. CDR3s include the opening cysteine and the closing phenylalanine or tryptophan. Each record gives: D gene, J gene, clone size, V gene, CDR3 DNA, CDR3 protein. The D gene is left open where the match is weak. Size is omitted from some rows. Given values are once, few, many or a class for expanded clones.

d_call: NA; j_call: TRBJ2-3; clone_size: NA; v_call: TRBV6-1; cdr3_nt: TGTGCCACCCGGGACTCCAAGACGCAGTATTTT; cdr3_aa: CATRDSKTQYF
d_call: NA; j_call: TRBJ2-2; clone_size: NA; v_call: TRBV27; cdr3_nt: TGTGCCAGCAGTTGGGGAGAAGGGGAGCTGTTTTTT; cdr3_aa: CASSWGEGELFF
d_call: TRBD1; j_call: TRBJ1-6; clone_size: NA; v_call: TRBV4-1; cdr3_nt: TGCGCCAGCAGCCAAGATCGGGAGGCAGGGGGCGCTGATTCACCCCTCCACTTT; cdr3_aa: CASSQDREAGGADSPLHF
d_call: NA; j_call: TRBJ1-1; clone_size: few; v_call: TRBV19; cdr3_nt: TGTGCCAGTAGTACAGACTACACTGAAGCTTTCTTT; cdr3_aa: CASSTDYTEAFF
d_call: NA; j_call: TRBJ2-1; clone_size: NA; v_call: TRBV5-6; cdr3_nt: TGTGCCAGCAGCTCCTCTAGGAGGCTCTACAATGAGCAGTTCTTC; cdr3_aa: CASSSSRRLYNEQFF
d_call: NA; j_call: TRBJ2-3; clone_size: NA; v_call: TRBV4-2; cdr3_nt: TGTGCCAGCAGCCAAGAAATCGACAGAAGGGTAGATACGCAGTATTTT; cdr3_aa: CASSQEIDRRVDTQYF
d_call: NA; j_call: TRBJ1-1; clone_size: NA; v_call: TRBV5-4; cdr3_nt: TGTGCCAGCAGCCCCCCCGGGGGGAACACTGAAGCTTTCTTT; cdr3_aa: CASSPPGGNTEAFF
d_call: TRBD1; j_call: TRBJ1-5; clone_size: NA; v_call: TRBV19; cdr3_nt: TGTGCCAGTAGTATTGGGACAGGTAATCAGCCCCAGCATTTT; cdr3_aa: CASSIGTGNQPQHF
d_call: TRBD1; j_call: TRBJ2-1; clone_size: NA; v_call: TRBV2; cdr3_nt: TGTGCCAGCAGTGGGGACAGGGGGGGCAATGAGCAGTTCTTC; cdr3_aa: CASSGDRGGNEQFF
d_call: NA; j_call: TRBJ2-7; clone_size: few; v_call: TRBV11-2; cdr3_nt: TGTGCCAGCAGCCGTGGGACTGGCGCCTACGAGCAGTACTTC; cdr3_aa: CASSRGTGAYEQYF
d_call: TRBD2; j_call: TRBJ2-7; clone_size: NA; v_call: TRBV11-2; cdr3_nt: TGTGCCAGCAGCTTAGATGGCGGGAGTGCCTACGAGCAGTACTTC; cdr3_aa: CASSLDGGSAYEQYF
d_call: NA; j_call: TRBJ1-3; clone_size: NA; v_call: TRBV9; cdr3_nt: TGTGCCAGCAGCGTAGAGGGGACACCCGGAAACACCATATATTTT; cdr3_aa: CASSVEGTPGNTIYF
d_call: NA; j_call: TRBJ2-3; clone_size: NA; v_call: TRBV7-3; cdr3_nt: TGTGCCAGCAGCCCGATCGCGGGGAGCACAGATACGCAGTATTTT; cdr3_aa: CASSPIAGSTDTQYF
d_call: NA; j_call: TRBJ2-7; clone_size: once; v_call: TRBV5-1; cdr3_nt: TGCGCCAGCAGCTTGGAAGGGGCTACTCCCTCCTACGAGCAGTACTTC; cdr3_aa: CASSLEGATPSYEQYF
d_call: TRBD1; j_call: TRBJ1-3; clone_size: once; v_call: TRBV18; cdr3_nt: TGTGCCAACCAGGGGGGTGATGGAAACACCATATATTTT; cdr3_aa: CANQGGDGNTIYF
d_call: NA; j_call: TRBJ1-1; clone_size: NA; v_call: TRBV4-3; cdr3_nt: TGCGCCAGCAGCCACACACAGAGGAACACTGAAGCTTTCTTT; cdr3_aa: CASSHTQRNTEAFF
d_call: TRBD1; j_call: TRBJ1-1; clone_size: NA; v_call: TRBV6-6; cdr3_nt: TGTGCCAGCAGTGATCTACCAGGGGGCACTGAAGCTTTCTTT; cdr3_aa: CASSDLPGGTEAFF
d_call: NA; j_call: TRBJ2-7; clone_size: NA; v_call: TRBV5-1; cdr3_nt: TGCGCCAGCACAATAGGTGGGGACTACGAGCAGTACTTC; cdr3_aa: CASTIGGDYEQYF
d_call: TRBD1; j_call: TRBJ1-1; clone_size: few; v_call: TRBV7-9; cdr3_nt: TGTGCCAGCAGCAAAAGCAGGGGGGAGATCACTGAAGCTTTCTTT; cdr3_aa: CASSKSRGEITEAFF
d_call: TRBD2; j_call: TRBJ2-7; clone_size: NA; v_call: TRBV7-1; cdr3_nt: TGTGCCAGCAGCCGACCTACCGGCCGGGGGGGCTACGAGCAGTACTTC; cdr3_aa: CASSRPTGRGGYEQYF
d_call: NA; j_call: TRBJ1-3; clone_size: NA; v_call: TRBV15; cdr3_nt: TGTGCCACCAGCAGAGCCTCATCAGGAAACACCATATATTTT; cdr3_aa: CATSRASSGNTIYF
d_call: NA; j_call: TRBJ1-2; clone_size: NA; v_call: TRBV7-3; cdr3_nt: TGTGCCAGCAGCCAAACAGGAAAAGCTAACTATGGCTACACCTTC; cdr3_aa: CASSQTGKANYGYTF
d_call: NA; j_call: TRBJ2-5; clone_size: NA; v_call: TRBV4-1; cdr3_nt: TGCGCCAGCAGCCCCGTCGGGGCAGATCAAGAGACCCAGTACTTC; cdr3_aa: CASSPVGADQETQYF
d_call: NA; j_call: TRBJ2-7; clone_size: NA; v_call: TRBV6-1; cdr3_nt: TGTGCCAGCAGTGAAGCGTACGGCCACAGCTCCTACGAGCAGTACTTC; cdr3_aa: CASSEAYGHSSYEQYF
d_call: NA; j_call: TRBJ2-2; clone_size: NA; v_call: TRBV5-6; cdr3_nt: TGTGCCAGCAGCTTACCCGGGGAGCTGTTTTTT; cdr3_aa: CASSLPGELFF
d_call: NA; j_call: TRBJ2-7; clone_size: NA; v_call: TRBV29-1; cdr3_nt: TGCAGCGTTGAAGACAGGGGAACAGGCTACGAGCAGTACTTC; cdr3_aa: CSVEDRGTGYEQYF
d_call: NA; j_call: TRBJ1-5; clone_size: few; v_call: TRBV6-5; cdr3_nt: TGTGCCAGCAGCTTTAATAGCAATCAGCCCCAGCATTTT; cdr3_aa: CASSFNSNQPQHF
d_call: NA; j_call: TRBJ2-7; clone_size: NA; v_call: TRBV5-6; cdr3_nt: TGTGCCAGCAGCCACCGGGACAACTCCTACGAGCAGTACTTC; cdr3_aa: CASSHRDNSYEQYF
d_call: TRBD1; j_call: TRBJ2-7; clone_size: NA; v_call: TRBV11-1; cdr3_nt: TGTGCCAGCAGCGGGACAGCTATCTACGAGCAGTACTTC; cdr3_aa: CASSGTAIYEQYF
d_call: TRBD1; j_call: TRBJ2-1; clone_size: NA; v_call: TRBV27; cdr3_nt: TGTGCCAGCAGTTTAAGGGGGCCCAATGAGCAGTTCTTC; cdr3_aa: CASSLRGPNEQFF
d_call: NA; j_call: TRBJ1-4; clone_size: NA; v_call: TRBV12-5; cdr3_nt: TGTGCTAGTGGTGAGGGTCACTCCATAAAGAATGAAAAACTGTTTTTT; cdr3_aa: CASGEGHSIKNEKLFF
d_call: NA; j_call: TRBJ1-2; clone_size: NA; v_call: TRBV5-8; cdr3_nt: TGTGCCAGCAGCTTGGATGGAGGCTTC; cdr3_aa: CASSLDGGF
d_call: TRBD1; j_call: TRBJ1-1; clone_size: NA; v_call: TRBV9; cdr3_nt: TGTGCCAGCAGCGCGACAGGGGGCGGAGGCACTGAAGCTTTCTTT; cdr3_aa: CASSATGGGGTEAFF
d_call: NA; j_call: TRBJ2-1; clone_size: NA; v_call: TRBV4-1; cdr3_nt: TGCGCCAGCAGCCCGGACTCGACTATAAACAATGAGCAGTTCTTC; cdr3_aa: CASSPDSTINNEQFF
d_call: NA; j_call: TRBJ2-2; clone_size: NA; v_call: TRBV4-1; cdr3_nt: TGCGCCAGCAGCCCAGGTAACGGGATTAGGGAGAGGGAGCTGTTTTTT; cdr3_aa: CASSPGNGIRERELFF
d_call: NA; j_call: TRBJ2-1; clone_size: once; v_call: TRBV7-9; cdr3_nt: TGTGCCAGCAGCCCCGGTGCTACATACTCCTACAATGAGCAGTTCTTC; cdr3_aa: CASSPGATYSYNEQFF
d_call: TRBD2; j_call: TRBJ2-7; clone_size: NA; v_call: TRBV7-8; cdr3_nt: TGTGCCAGCAGCTCCGAAAGCGGGGTTTGGTACGAGCAGTACTTC; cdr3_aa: CASSSESGVWYEQYF
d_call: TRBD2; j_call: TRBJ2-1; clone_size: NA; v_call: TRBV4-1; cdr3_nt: TGCGCCAGCAGCCAAGATGGGGGGGGGTACAATGAGCAGTTCTTC; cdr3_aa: CASSQDGGGYNEQFF
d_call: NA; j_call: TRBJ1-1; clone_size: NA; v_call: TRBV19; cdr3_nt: TGTGCCAGTATAAGCGGTGAAGCTTTCTTT; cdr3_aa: CASISGEAFF
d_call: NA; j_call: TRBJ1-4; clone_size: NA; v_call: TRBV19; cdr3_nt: TGTGCCAGTAGTATTAAGGACGCCGCAACTAATGAAAAACTGTTTTTT; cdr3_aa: CASSIKDAATNEKLFF
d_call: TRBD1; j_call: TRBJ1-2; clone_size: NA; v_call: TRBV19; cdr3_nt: TGTGCCAGTAGTATCCCCTACGCAGACAGGGCAAGAAGGGGCTACACCTTC; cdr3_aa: CASSIPYADRARRGYTF
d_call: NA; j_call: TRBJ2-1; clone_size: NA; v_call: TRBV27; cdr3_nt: TGTGCCAGCAGTTTACGGAGAGGGGAACTCCATGAGCAGTTCTTC; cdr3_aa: CASSLRRGELHEQFF
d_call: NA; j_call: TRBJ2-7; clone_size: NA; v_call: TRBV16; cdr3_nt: TGTGCCAGCAGCCAGGGGTCCGAGCAGTACTTC; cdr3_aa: CASSQGSEQYF